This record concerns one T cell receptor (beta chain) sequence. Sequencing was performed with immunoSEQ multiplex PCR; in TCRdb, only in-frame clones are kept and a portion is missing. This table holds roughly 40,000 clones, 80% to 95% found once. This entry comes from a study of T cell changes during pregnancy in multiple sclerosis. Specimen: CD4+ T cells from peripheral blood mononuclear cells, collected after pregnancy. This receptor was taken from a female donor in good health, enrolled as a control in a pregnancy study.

In DNA, the CDR3 is TGTGCCAGCAGCCGTACAGTGGAAAAACTGTTTTTT. Protein sequence: CASSRTVEKLFF. The chain combines TRBV7-9 with TRBJ1-4; D is undetermined. This CDR3 contains 12 residues. Germline loops: CDR1 SEHNR, CDR2 FQNEAQ (reference sequence). V lost 5 bases and J 8 bases, leaving 9 bases between the germline ends.